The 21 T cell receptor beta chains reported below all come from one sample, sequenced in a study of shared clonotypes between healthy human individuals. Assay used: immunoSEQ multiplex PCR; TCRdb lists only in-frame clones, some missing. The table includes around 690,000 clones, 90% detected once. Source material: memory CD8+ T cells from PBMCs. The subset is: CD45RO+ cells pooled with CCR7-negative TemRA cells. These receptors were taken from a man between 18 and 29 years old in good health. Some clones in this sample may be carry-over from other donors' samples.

CDR3 protein: CARRSPTRSSYEQYF. The CDR3 DNA reads as TGTGCCCGACGGTCCCCCACAAGGAGCTCCTACGAGCAGTACTTC. The chain combines TRBV2 with TRBJ2-7; unclear D gene. Germline-derived CDR1 and CDR2 are SNHLY and FYNNEI. Trimming removed 11 bases at V and 0 bases at J, with 20 bases between. The CDR3 has 15 residues.

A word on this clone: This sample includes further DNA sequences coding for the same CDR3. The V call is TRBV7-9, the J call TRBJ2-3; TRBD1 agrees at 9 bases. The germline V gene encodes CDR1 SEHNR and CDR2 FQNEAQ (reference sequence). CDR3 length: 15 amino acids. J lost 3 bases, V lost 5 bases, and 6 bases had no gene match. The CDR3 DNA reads TGTGCCAGCAGCCCTCCGGGACAGGGTACAGATACGCAGTATTTT. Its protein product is CASSPPGQGTDTQYF. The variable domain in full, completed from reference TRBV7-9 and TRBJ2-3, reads DTGVSQNPRHKITKRGQNVTFRCDPISEHNRLYWYRQTLGQGPEFLTYFQNEAQLEKSRLLSDRFSAERPKGSFSTLEIQRTEQGDSAMYLCASSPPGQGTDTQYFGPGTRLTVL.

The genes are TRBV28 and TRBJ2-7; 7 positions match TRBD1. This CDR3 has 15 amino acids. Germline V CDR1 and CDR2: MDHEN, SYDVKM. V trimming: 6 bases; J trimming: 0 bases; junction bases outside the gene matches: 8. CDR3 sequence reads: CASSPGQLNSYEQYF. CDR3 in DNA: TGTGCCAGCAGCCCGGGACAGCTCAACTCCTACGAGCAGTACTTC.

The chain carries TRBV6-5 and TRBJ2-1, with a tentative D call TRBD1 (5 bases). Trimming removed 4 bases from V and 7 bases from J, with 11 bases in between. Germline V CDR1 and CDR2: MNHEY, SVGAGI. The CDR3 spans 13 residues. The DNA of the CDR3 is TGTGCCAGCAGTTCCGACCACAGGAATGAGCAGTTCTTC. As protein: CASSSDHRNEQFF.

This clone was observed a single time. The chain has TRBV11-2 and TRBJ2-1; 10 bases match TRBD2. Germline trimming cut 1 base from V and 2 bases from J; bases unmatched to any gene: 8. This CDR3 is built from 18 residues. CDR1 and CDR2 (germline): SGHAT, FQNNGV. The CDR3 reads CASSLGGLAGDPYNEQFF. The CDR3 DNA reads TGTGCCAGCAGCTTAGGGGGGCTAGCGGGAGACCCCTACAATGAGCAGTTCTTC. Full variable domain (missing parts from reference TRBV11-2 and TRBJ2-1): EAGVAQSPRYKIIEKRQSVAFWCNPISGHATLYWYQQILGQGPKLLIQFQNNGVVDDSQLPKDRFSAERLKGVDSTLKIQPAKLEDSAVYLCASSLGGLAGDPYNEQFFGPGTRLTVL.

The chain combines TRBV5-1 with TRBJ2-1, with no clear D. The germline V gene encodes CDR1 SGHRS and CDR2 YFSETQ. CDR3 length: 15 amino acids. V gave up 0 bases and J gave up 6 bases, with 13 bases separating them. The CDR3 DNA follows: TGCGCCAGCAGCTTGGTATCTCGGGCCGCCAATGAGCAGTTCTTC. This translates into CASSLVSRAANEQFF.

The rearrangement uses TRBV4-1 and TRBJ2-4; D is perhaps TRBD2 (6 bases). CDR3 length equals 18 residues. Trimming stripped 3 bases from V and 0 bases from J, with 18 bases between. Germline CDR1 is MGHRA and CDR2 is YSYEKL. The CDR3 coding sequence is TGCGCCAGCAGCCAGTTCCGGGGACGGGGACTAGCCAAAAACATTCAGTACTTC. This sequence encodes CASSQFRGRGLAKNIQYF.

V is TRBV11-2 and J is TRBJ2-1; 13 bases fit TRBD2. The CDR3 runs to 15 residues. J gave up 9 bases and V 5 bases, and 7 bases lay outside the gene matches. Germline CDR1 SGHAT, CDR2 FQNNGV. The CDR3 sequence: CASSRGLAGVSEQFF. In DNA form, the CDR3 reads TGTGCCAGCAGCCGCGGACTAGCGGGAGTTAGTGAGCAGTTCTTC.

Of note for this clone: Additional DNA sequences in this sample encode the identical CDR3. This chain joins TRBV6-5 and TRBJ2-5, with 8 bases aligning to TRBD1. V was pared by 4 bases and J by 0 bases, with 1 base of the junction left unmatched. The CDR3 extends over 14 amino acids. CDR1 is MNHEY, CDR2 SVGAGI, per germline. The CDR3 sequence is CASSSGQDQETQYF. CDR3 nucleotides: TGTGCCAGCAGTTCGGGACAGGACCAAGAGACCCAGTACTTC.

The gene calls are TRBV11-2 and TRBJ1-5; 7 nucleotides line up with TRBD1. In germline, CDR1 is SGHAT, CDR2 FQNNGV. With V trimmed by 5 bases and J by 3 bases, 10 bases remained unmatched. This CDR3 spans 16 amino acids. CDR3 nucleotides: TGTGCCAGCAGCCTCGACAGGGCTGGGTCCAATCAGCCCCAGCATTTT. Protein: CASSLDRAGSNQPQHF.

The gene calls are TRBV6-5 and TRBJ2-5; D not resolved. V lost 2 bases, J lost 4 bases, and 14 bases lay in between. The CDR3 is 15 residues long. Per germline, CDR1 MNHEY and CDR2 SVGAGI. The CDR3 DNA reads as TGTGCCAGCAGTTACCAACTCTCAGGAGCAGAGACCCAGTACTTC. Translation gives CASSYQLSGAETQYF.

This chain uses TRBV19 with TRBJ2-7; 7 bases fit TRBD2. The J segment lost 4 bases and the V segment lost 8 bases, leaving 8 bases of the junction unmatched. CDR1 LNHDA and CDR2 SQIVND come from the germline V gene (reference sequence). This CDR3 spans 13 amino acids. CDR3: CASGLGGEYEQYF. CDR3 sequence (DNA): TGTGCCAGTGGTTTGGGGGGGGAGTACGAGCAGTACTTC.

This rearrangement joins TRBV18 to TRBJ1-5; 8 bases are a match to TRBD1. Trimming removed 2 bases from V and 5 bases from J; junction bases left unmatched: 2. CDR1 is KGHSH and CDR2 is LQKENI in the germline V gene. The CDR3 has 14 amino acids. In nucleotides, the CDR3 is TGTGCCAGCTCACCAGGACAGGGCCATCAGCCCCAGCATTTT. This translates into CASSPGQGHQPQHF.

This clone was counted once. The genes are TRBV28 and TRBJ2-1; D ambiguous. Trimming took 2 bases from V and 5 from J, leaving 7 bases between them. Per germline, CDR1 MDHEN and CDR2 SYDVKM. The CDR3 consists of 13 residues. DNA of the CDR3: TGTGCCAGCAGTTTACTCGCGGACAATGAGCAGTTCTTC. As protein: CASSLLADNEQFF.

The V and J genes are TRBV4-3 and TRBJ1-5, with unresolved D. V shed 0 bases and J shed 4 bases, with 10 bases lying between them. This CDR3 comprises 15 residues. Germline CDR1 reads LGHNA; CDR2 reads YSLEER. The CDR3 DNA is TGCGCCAGCAGCCAAGAAGGAACAGCGAATCAGCCCCAGCATTTT. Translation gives CASSQEGTANQPQHF.

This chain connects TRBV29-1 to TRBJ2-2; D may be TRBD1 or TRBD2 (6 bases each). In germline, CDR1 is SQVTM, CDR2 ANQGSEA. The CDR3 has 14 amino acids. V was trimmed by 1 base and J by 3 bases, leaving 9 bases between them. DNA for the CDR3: TGCAGCGTTGAAGTGGGGGGCTACACCGGGGAGCTGTTTTTT. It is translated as CSVEVGGYTGELFF.

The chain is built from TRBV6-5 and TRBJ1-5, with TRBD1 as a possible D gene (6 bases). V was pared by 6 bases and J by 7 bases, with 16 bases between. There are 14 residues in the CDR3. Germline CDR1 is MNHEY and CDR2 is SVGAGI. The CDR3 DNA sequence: TGTGCCAGCAGCCCTAACAGGGTCGCGCAGCCCCAGCATTTT. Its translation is CASSPNRVAQPQHF.

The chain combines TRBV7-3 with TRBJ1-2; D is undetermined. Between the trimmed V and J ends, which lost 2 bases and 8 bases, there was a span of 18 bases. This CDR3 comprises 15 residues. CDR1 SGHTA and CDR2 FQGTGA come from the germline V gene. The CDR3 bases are TGTGCCAGCAGCTTAGAAGGAGGTTCACTACGCGGCTACACCTTC. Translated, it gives CASSLEGGSLRGYTF.

CDR3 amino acids: CASSASGRANEQYF. CDR3 DNA: TGTGCCAGCAGTGCTAGCGGGAGGGCCAACGAGCAGTACTTC. The rearrangement links TRBV6-1 to TRBJ2-7; 12 bases map to TRBD2. Unmatched junction bases numbered 3, after V lost 4 bases and J lost 5 bases. Germline CDR1 MNHNS, CDR2 SASEGT. The CDR3 length is 14 residues.

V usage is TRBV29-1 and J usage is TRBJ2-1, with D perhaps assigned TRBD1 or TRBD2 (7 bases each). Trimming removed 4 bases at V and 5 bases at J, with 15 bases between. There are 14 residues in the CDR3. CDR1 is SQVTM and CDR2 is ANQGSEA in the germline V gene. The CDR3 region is CSVAQGGLDNEQFF. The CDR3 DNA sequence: TGCAGCGTTGCCCAGGGGGGGTTAGACAATGAGCAGTTCTTC.

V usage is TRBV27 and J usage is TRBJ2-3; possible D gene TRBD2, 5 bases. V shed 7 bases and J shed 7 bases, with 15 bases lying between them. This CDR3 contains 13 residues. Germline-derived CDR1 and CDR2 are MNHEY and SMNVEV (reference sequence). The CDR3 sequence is CASNTRSGNTQYF. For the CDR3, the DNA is TGTGCCAGCAACACGCGTTCGGGGAATACGCAGTATTTT.